The 12 T cell receptor beta chains in this list originate from one sample, sequenced in a study of T cells in narcolepsy. Sequencing used immunoSEQ multiplex PCR; TCRdb keeps in-frame clones, though not all of them. The data contain under 3,500 clones, approximately 67% of them singletons. Source material: CD45RA- memory CD8+ T cells from PBMCs. These receptors all come from a human donor with narcolepsy.

The chain couples TRBV4-3 to TRBJ2-3; TRBD2 matches at 7 bases. In germline, CDR1 is LGHNA, CDR2 YSLEER. The CDR3 length is 14 residues. V was pared by 3 bases and J by 4 bases, with 4 bases of the junction left unmatched. CDR3 sequence: CASSQQAGSDTQYF. As DNA, the CDR3 is TGCGCCAGCAGCCAGCAAGCGGGGTCAGATACGCAGTATTTT.

This chain links TRBV6-5 with TRBJ2-3; 10 bases agree with TRBD2. This CDR3 spans 15 amino acids. Germline CDR1 and CDR2: MNHEY and SVGAGI. The junction had 6 bases not matched to a gene; V was cut back by 7 bases and J by 2 bases. The CDR3 protein is CASTLAGGPTDTQYF. For the CDR3, the DNA is TGTGCCAGCACCTTAGCGGGGGGCCCCACAGATACGCAGTATTTT.

This clone was detected only a few times. The chain has TRBV7-6 and TRBJ1-5; no definite D call. Trimming pared 0 bases from V and 11 bases from J, leaving 11 bases between. Looked up from germline, CDR1 is SGHVS and CDR2 is FNYEAQ. This CDR3 has 13 residues. The CDR3 sequence is CASSLALDWAQHF. The CDR3 DNA reads TGTGCCAGCAGCTTAGCCTTAGACTGGGCCCAGCATTTT.

The table lists this clone with a few counts. The chain links TRBV4-2 to TRBJ2-3; 8 nucleotides line up with TRBD2. The CDR3 has 15 amino acids. V trimming: 8 bases; J trimming: 2 bases; junction bases outside the gene matches: 9. CDR1 is LGHNA and CDR2 is YNFKEQ in the germline V gene. The chain's CDR3 is CASRGERGHTDTQYF. DNA of the CDR3: TGTGCCAGCCGCGGCGAGCGGGGGCACACAGATACGCAGTATTTT.

This clone is judged large. This chain connects TRBV7-3 to TRBJ1-2; possible D gene TRBD1, 5 bases. The germline V gene encodes CDR1 SGHTA and CDR2 FQGTGA. V was cut by 4 bases and J by 3 bases, with 21 bases left in between. The CDR3 runs 17 residues. In DNA form, the CDR3 reads TGTGCCAGCAGCTCTAAGAGATCAGGGAAAGGGGACTATGGCTACACCTTC. It encodes CASSSKRSGKGDYGYTF.

The rearrangement links TRBV4-3 to TRBJ1-2; no firm D call. Trimming stripped 6 bases from V and 4 bases from J, with 9 bases between. This CDR3 contains 12 residues. In germline, CDR1 is LGHNA, CDR2 YSLEER. CDR3 sequence reads: CASSDRGYGYTF. CDR3 in DNA: TGCGCCAGCAGTGACCGGGGCTATGGCTACACCTTC.

This clone was detected a few times. This rearrangement joins TRBV15 to TRBJ2-7; TRBD2 agrees at 11 bases. Germline assignment: CDR1 LNHNV and CDR2 YYDKDF (reference sequence). J was trimmed by 3 bases and V by 0 bases; bases with no gene match: 7. This CDR3 comprises 17 residues. Written as DNA, the CDR3 is TGTGCCACCAGCAGAGAGCTAGCGGGGGGCCGGGGCTACGAGCAGTACTTC. Its translation: CATSRELAGGRGYEQYF.

In the case of this clone: One end of the junction is discordant with germline, which a read error may explain. The chain carries TRBV15 and TRBJ2-7, with D possibly TRBD1 on 6 matching bases. This CDR3 is built from 15 residues. Germline V lookup: CDR1 LNHNV, CDR2 YYDKDF (reference sequence). The DNA for the CDR3 is TGTGCCACCAGCAGAGAACAGGGTGTGACCTACGAACAGTACTTC. As protein: CATSREQGVTYEQYF.

The chain uses TRBV5-1 and TRBJ2-5; 7 nucleotides align to TRBD1. Germline CDR1 and CDR2: SGHRS and YFSETQ. V lost 4 bases to trimming and J lost 2 bases; unmatched junction nucleotides: 5. CDR3 length equals 14 residues. The CDR3 reads CASSLGTDQETQYF. CDR3 sequence (DNA): TGCGCCAGCAGCCTCGGGACAGATCAAGAGACCCAGTACTTC. The full variable domain, with the rest looked up from reference TRBV5-1 and TRBJ2-5, is KAGVTQTPRYLIKTRGQQVTLSCSPISGHRSVSWYQQTPGQGLQFLFEYFSETQRNKGNFPGRFSGRQFSNSRSEMNVSTLELGDSALYLCASSLGTDQETQYFGPGTRLLVL.

The CDR3 reads CASSLVAGGDEQYF. The CDR3 region has the DNA TGTGCCAGCAGCTTAGTCGCAGGGGGCGACGAGCAGTACTTC. The chain combines TRBV7-6 with TRBJ2-7, with TRBD1 identical over 8 bases. V lost 1 base, J lost 5 bases, and 4 bases stayed unmatched. The germline CDR1 and CDR2 sequences are SGHVS and FNYEAQ. The CDR3 covers 14 residues.

Judged by abundance, this clone is medium-sized. V is TRBV10-2 and J is TRBJ1-1; TRBD1 agrees at 8 bases. The length of the CDR3 is 12 residues. In germline, CDR1 is WSHSY, CDR2 SAAADI. V was clipped by 3 bases and J by 8 bases; unmatched bases: 2. DNA for the CDR3: TGCGCCAGCAGTGACGACAGGGGAGAAGCTTTCTTT. Translating it yields CASSDDRGEAFF.

V and J are TRBV18 and TRBJ1-6, with D possibly matching TRBD1 (5 bases). Germline lookup yields CDR1 KGHSH and CDR2 LQKENI. V dropped 4 bases and J dropped 0 bases, with 13 bases sitting between them. The CDR3 has 17 amino acids. As DNA, the CDR3 is TGTGCCAGCTCACTAGGACATTTGAGCTCCTATAATTCACCCCTCCACTTT. Translating gives CASSLGHLSSYNSPLHF.